This entry concerns a single T cell receptor (beta chain). Its antigen is unknown. The data were obtained in a study of T cells in Graves' hyperthyroidism and ophthalmopathy. Whole-study results and caveats: Ophthalmopathy and stable hyperthyroidism were separated by a 13 V-J model.

Amplified TCR beta CDR3 regions came from RNA transcripts. First-round RT-PCR of the TCR CDR3 relied on the HTBI primer set. One entry per CDR3 protein results from TCRdb running MiXCR on the multiplex PCR reads. The sample records 330,000 or so distinct CDR3 sequences, roughly 18% being singletons. Sequenced input: blood. This sequence was found in a middle-aged woman with Graves' ophthalmopathy.

CDR3 loop: CASSYSVPSGDYEQYF. CDR3 bases: TGTGCCAGCAGTTACTCAGTTCCTAGCGGGGACTACGAGCAGTACTTC. V and J are TRBV6-5 and TRBJ2-7; TRBD2 aligns across 9 bases. The CDR3 has 16 amino acids. The germline gives CDR1 MNHEY, CDR2 SVGAGI. The V and J ends lost 0 bases and 3 bases, in that order; junction bases with no gene match: 6.